What follows describes a single TCR beta chain. This sample is part of a study of blood T cell repertoires in COVID-19. The ends lost 0 bases at V and 10 bases at J; junction bases unmatched: 10. Germline V gene data show CDR1 as SGHNT and CDR2 as YENEEA. The CDR3 totals 18 residues. In the study's own analysis: Researchers report that nucleated cell counts were estimated from reference gene primer amplification. TCRdb's table, derived via immunoSEQ multiplex PCR, lists solely in-frame clones and lacks some. V and J calls and clone size are as listed in that table; D and trimming were resolved from the DNA. The sample shows 200,000 to 250,000 clones, 80% of them seen only once.

J is TRBJ2-1 and V is TRBV11-3; 15 bases agree with TRBD2. Input material: peripheral blood. This receptor was taken from a woman aged 70-85 years with acute or convalescent COVID-19. The CDR3, as DNA: TGTGCCAGCAGCTTAGATAACGGACTAGCGGGGGGGAATAGGGAGCAGTTCTTC. This sequence encodes CASSLDNGLAGGNREQFF.